Listed below are T cell receptor beta chains from one sample, sequenced in a study of blood T cell repertoires in COVID-19. Sequencing was performed with immunoSEQ multiplex PCR; in TCRdb, only in-frame clones are kept and a portion is missing. There are just over 65,000 clones in the sample; over 85% occur only once, and less than 1.5% lies in the top ten. The sample consisted of peripheral blood. The receptors come from a man in his 60s with acute or convalescent COVID-19. The CDR3 runs from the conserved cysteine through the conserved F or W. D genes are given only for firm matches. The listing skips clone size in some rows; elsewhere it reads once, few, many or a size class.

j_call: TRBJ2-2; v_call: TRBV29-1; d_call: TRBD1; clone_size: NA; cdr3_nt: TGCAGCGGTGACAGGGACACCGGGGAGCTGTTTTTT; cdr3_aa: CSGDRDTGELFF
j_call: TRBJ2-7; v_call: TRBV5-4; d_call: TRBD2; clone_size: NA; cdr3_nt: TGTGCCAGCAGCTCCCGGCGGGGGGAACACTTCTACGAGCAGTACTTC; cdr3_aa: CASSSRRGEHFYEQYF
j_call: TRBJ1-1; v_call: TRBV28; d_call: NA; clone_size: NA; cdr3_nt: TGTGCCAGCAGTTTTGCTTTGAGGGGGGGAACTGAAGCTTTCTTT; cdr3_aa: CASSFALRGGTEAFF
j_call: TRBJ2-7; v_call: TRBV5-1; d_call: NA; clone_size: NA; cdr3_nt: TGCGCCAGCAGCTTAGACTGGTTTTCCTACGAGCAGTACTTC; cdr3_aa: CASSLDWFSYEQYF
j_call: TRBJ1-6; v_call: TRBV5-1; d_call: TRBD1; clone_size: NA; cdr3_nt: TGCGCCAGCGGAACCGACAGGGTAAATTCACCCCTCCACTTT; cdr3_aa: CASGTDRVNSPLHF
j_call: TRBJ1-1; v_call: TRBV20-1; d_call: NA; clone_size: NA; cdr3_nt: TGCAGTGCTAGCGGGGTTTCTGAAGCTTTCTTT; cdr3_aa: CSASGVSEAFF
j_call: TRBJ1-3; v_call: TRBV6-1; d_call: NA; clone_size: once; cdr3_nt: TGTGCCAGCAGTGAAGCTTGGCAGTCTGGAAACACCATATATTTT; cdr3_aa: CASSEAWQSGNTIYF
j_call: TRBJ2-2; v_call: TRBV5-1; d_call: TRBD2; clone_size: NA; cdr3_nt: TGCGCCAGCAGCTGGACTAGCGGGGGCACCGGGGAGCTGTTTTTT; cdr3_aa: CASSWTSGGTGELFF
j_call: TRBJ1-6; v_call: TRBV5-1; d_call: TRBD1; clone_size: NA; cdr3_nt: TGCGCCAGCAGCGACACGGGACAGGGGATCTTTTCACCCCTCCACTTT; cdr3_aa: CASSDTGQGIFSPLHF
j_call: TRBJ2-7; v_call: TRBV5-6; d_call: NA; clone_size: NA; cdr3_nt: TGTGCCAGCAGCTGGGAGGGGACAGGCGAGCAGTACTTC; cdr3_aa: CASSWEGTGEQYF
j_call: TRBJ1-5; v_call: TRBV19; d_call: NA; clone_size: NA; cdr3_nt: TGTGCCAGTAAATCCGGCAGGGAGGTATACCAGCCCCAGCATTTT; cdr3_aa: CASKSGREVYQPQHF
j_call: TRBJ2-2; v_call: TRBV18; d_call: TRBD1; clone_size: few; cdr3_nt: TGTGCCAGCTCACCGACAGGGATGGACACCGGGGAGCTGTTTTTT; cdr3_aa: CASSPTGMDTGELFF
j_call: TRBJ1-6; v_call: TRBV2; d_call: NA; clone_size: NA; cdr3_nt: TGTGCCAGCAGTGAATATCGTCTAGGGAGACAATCACCCCTCCACTTT; cdr3_aa: CASSEYRLGRQSPLHF
j_call: TRBJ1-5; v_call: TRBV15; d_call: TRBD1; clone_size: few; cdr3_nt: TGTGCCACCAGCCTGGGACAGGGGGGGAGTAGGCCCCAGCATTTT; cdr3_aa: CATSLGQGGSRPQHF
j_call: TRBJ2-3; v_call: TRBV19; d_call: NA; clone_size: NA; cdr3_nt: TGTGCCAGTACAAACCCCCAGATAAGCACAGATACGCAGTATTTT; cdr3_aa: CASTNPQISTDTQYF
j_call: TRBJ2-3; v_call: TRBV6-1; d_call: NA; clone_size: once; cdr3_nt: TGTGCCAGCAGTGAAGTGGGCAGGGCGACAGATACGCAGTATTTT; cdr3_aa: CASSEVGRATDTQYF
j_call: TRBJ2-7; v_call: TRBV27; d_call: NA; clone_size: NA; cdr3_nt: TGTGCCAGCAGTTTATCCCTGGGCGACGCCGTCCACGAGCAGTACTTC; cdr3_aa: CASSLSLGDAVHEQYF
j_call: TRBJ2-1; v_call: TRBV25-1; d_call: NA; clone_size: NA; cdr3_nt: TGTGCCAGCAGGTCGAGGGCAGGCTACTACAATGAGCAGTTCTTC; cdr3_aa: CASRSRAGYYNEQFF
j_call: TRBJ1-2; v_call: TRBV5-5; d_call: TRBD1; clone_size: NA; cdr3_nt: TGTGCCAGCAGCTTAGGACAGGGGAGGGGAGATGGCTACACCTTC; cdr3_aa: CASSLGQGRGDGYTF
j_call: TRBJ2-1; v_call: TRBV6-5; d_call: TRBD1; clone_size: once; cdr3_nt: TGTGCCAGCAGTAGAGGGGGCCAATTGAGCAATCAAAAGTTCTTC; cdr3_aa: CASSRGGQLSNQKFF
j_call: TRBJ1-1; v_call: TRBV6-5; d_call: TRBD1; clone_size: few; cdr3_nt: TGTGCCAGCAGTAAACAGGGGGTGAACACTGAAGCTTTCTTT; cdr3_aa: CASSKQGVNTEAFF
j_call: TRBJ1-2; v_call: TRBV4-1; d_call: NA; clone_size: NA; cdr3_nt: TGCGCCAGCAGCCAAGAAAGAGTTAGCCGAGAAGGCTACACCTTC; cdr3_aa: CASSQERVSREGYTF
j_call: TRBJ2-1; v_call: TRBV7-9; d_call: NA; clone_size: NA; cdr3_nt: TGTGCCAGCAGCCCCAAGACTAATGAGCAGTTCTTC; cdr3_aa: CASSPKTNEQFF
j_call: TRBJ2-2; v_call: TRBV7-9; d_call: TRBD1; clone_size: once; cdr3_nt: TGTGCCAGCAGCTTGAGGCAGGGGGTAAACACCGGGGAGCTGTTTTTT; cdr3_aa: CASSLRQGVNTGELFF
j_call: TRBJ2-1; v_call: TRBV4-2; d_call: NA; clone_size: NA; cdr3_nt: TGTGCCAGCGGTCGCGTAGATGAGCAGTTCTTC; cdr3_aa: CASGRVDEQFF
j_call: TRBJ2-2; v_call: TRBV18; d_call: NA; clone_size: NA; cdr3_nt: TGTGCCAGCTCACCACAGGGACTGGATACCGGGGAGCTGTTTTTT; cdr3_aa: CASSPQGLDTGELFF
j_call: TRBJ1-1; v_call: TRBV2; d_call: TRBD1; clone_size: NA; cdr3_nt: TGTGCCAGCAGTGAAGGATTGGGACAGGGAGCTTTCTTT; cdr3_aa: CASSEGLGQGAFF
j_call: TRBJ2-2; v_call: TRBV29-1; d_call: NA; clone_size: many; cdr3_nt: TGCAGCGCCGGGCGGGGCACCGGGGAGCTGTTTTTT; cdr3_aa: CSAGRGTGELFF
j_call: TRBJ2-6; v_call: TRBV21-1; d_call: NA; clone_size: NA; cdr3_nt: TGTGCCAGCAGCAAAAACTTTTACAGATTGGCCAACGTCCTGACTTTC; cdr3_aa: CASSKNFYRLANVLTF
j_call: TRBJ1-6; v_call: TRBV6-1; d_call: TRBD1; clone_size: NA; cdr3_nt: TGTGCCAGCAGTGGGGGGCCTATCGGACAGGTGGGAAATTCACCCCTCCACTTT; cdr3_aa: CASSGGPIGQVGNSPLHF
j_call: TRBJ1-3; v_call: TRBV30; d_call: TRBD1; clone_size: NA; cdr3_nt: TGTGCCTGGAGTTACTGGACAGGGCGCTCTGGAAACACCATATATTTT; cdr3_aa: CAWSYWTGRSGNTIYF
j_call: TRBJ1-2; v_call: TRBV9; d_call: NA; clone_size: NA; cdr3_nt: TGTGCCAGCAGCGTTTACCCCTTGGGGGCCTACACCTTC; cdr3_aa: CASSVYPLGAYTF
j_call: TRBJ1-1; v_call: TRBV5-1; d_call: NA; clone_size: NA; cdr3_nt: TGCGCCAGCAGCTTGGGAGAGGGCGGTTTGAACACTGAAGCTTTCTTT; cdr3_aa: CASSLGEGGLNTEAFF
j_call: TRBJ2-1; v_call: TRBV3-1/TRBV3-2; d_call: NA; clone_size: NA; cdr3_nt: TGTGCCAGCAGGTACAGGTTGAATGAGCAGTTCTTC; cdr3_aa: CASRYRLNEQFF
j_call: TRBJ2-2; v_call: TRBV19; d_call: TRBD1; clone_size: NA; cdr3_nt: TGTGCCAGTAGGGACAGGGCGAACACCGGGGAGCTGTTTTTT; cdr3_aa: CASRDRANTGELFF
j_call: TRBJ2-2; v_call: TRBV3-1/TRBV3-2; d_call: TRBD1; clone_size: NA; cdr3_nt: TGTGCCAGCAGCCATCGACAGGGAATCACCGGGGAGCTGTTTTTT; cdr3_aa: CASSHRQGITGELFF
j_call: TRBJ2-7; v_call: TRBV13; d_call: NA; clone_size: NA; cdr3_nt: TGTGCCAGCAGCCGTGACCGGGGCTACGAGCAGTACTTC; cdr3_aa: CASSRDRGYEQYF
j_call: TRBJ2-7; v_call: TRBV27; d_call: NA; clone_size: NA; cdr3_nt: TGTGCCAGCAGGTTTCAGGGGAAGGTGGGCGAGCAGTACTTC; cdr3_aa: CASRFQGKVGEQYF
j_call: TRBJ1-1; v_call: TRBV24-1; d_call: NA; clone_size: NA; cdr3_nt: TGTGCCCTCCGCGGGGGGCCCAATTCGTCAAACGCTGAAGCTTTCTTT; cdr3_aa: CALRGGPNSSNAEAFF
j_call: TRBJ1-3; v_call: TRBV4-1; d_call: TRBD1; clone_size: NA; cdr3_nt: TGCGCCAGCAGTACCAGTCGACAGGGGCTGTCAGGAAACACCATATATTTT; cdr3_aa: CASSTSRQGLSGNTIYF
j_call: TRBJ2-3; v_call: TRBV15; d_call: TRBD2; clone_size: NA; cdr3_nt: TGTGCCACCAGCAGTCGACTAGCGGGTACAGATACGCAGTATTTT; cdr3_aa: CATSSRLAGTDTQYF
j_call: TRBJ2-2; v_call: TRBV7-3; d_call: NA; clone_size: NA; cdr3_nt: TGTGCCAGCAGCTTATATCAGGGAACCGGGGAGCTGTTTTTT; cdr3_aa: CASSLYQGTGELFF
j_call: TRBJ1-2; v_call: TRBV21-1; d_call: NA; clone_size: NA; cdr3_nt: TGTGCCAGCTTATGGGACAGGGCCAATTATGGCTACACCTTC; cdr3_aa: CASLWDRANYGYTF
j_call: TRBJ2-5; v_call: TRBV5-6; d_call: NA; clone_size: few; cdr3_nt: TGTGCCAGCAGCTCCCGGGGGGCTGGGGAGACCCAGTACTTC; cdr3_aa: CASSSRGAGETQYF